Below are 21 T cell receptor beta chains sequenced from a single sample in a study of regulatory T cells in long-lasting Graves disease. Time point described: persistent/refractory GD, antithyroid drugs over 5 years with positive TRAb. RNA isolated from PBMCs was used to make the TCR library. Construction of the TCR beta libraries employed iRepertoire HTBI primers in conjunction with Arm-PCR of CDR3 regions. Via MiXCR, TCRdb re-called the multiplex PCR reads, giving one row per CDR3 protein. The data contain roughly 400,000 distinct CDR3 sequences, around 20% of them singletons. Source: peripheral blood mononuclear cells (PBMCs), taken when the disease was refractory, from a patient treated with antithyroid drugs. The receptors derive from a female donor with Graves disease.

The sample holds a few counts of this clonotype. The chain joins TRBV2 to TRBJ2-1, with 11 bases that match TRBD2. The germline gives CDR1 SNHLY, CDR2 FYNNEI. The ends lost 2 bases at V and 8 bases at J; junction bases unmatched: 5. This CDR3 has 15 amino acids. The CDR3 loop is CASSERVSGRDEQFF. The CDR3 DNA reads TGTGCCAGCAGTGAACGTGTTAGCGGGAGGGATGAGCAGTTCTTC. Full variable domain (remainder filled in from reference TRBV2 and TRBJ2-1): EPEVTQTPSHQVTQMGQEVILRCVPISNHLYFYWYRQILGQKVEFLVSFYNNEISEKSEIFDDQFSVERPDGSNFTLKIRSTKLEDSAMYFCASSERVSGRDEQFFGPGTRLTVL.

This clonotype was observed at least ten times. The chain uses TRBV20-1 and TRBJ1-1, with TRBD1 identical over 8 bases. J gave up 1 base and V 6 bases, and 4 bases lay outside the gene matches. Germline V gene lookup returns CDR1 DFQATT and CDR2 SNEGSKA (reference sequence). This CDR3 comprises 13 residues. The CDR3 DNA reads as TGCAGTGCAAGTGGACAGGGGAACACTGAAGCTTTCTTT. Its protein product is CSASGQGNTEAFF.

There are many counts of this clonotype. This rearrangement joins TRBV12-5 to TRBJ1-2; D perhaps matches TRBD1 (5 bases). Trimming removed 4 bases at V and 9 bases at J, with 12 bases between. Germline values: CDR1 LGHNT, CDR2 FRNRAP. This CDR3 has 12 amino acids. CDR3 region: CASGWDEGSYTF. The CDR3 nucleotides are TGTGCTAGTGGTTGGGACGAGGGGAGCTACACCTTC.

This clonotype occurred many times. The chain couples TRBV5-1 to TRBJ2-7; 7 bases match TRBD1. Germline lookup yields CDR1 SGHRS and CDR2 YFSETQ. Trimming cost V 2 bases and J 2 bases; bases outside gene matches: 4. The CDR3 runs to 14 residues. CDR3: CASSFRDRAYEQYF. CDR3 sequence (DNA): TGCGCCAGCAGCTTCCGGGACAGAGCCTACGAGCAGTACTTC.

This clonotype was observed many times. The chain links TRBV27 to TRBJ1-1; D call uncertain. The germline V gene encodes CDR1 MNHEY and CDR2 SMNVEV (reference sequence). CDR3 length: 14 amino acids. Trimming shortened V by 3 bases and J by 2 bases, and 10 bases separated the two germline ends. The DNA for the CDR3 is TGTGCCAGCAGTTTGCAAGGAATAAACACTGAAGCTTTCTTT. Its translation is CASSLQGINTEAFF.

This clonotype was counted only a few times. The CDR3 loop reads CASSRTGSEKLFF. The CDR3 bases are TGTGCCAGCAGTCGGACAGGGAGTGAAAAACTGTTTTTT. V is TRBV27 and J is TRBJ1-4, with 8 bases that match TRBD1. J was trimmed by 7 bases and V by 5 bases; bases with no gene match: 3. There are 13 residues in the CDR3. The germline V gene encodes CDR1 MNHEY and CDR2 SMNVEV (reference sequence).

The chain has TRBV15 and TRBJ2-3; weak D call: TRBD2 (6 bases). CDR1 and CDR2 from the germline V gene are LNHNV and YYDKDF (reference sequence). Between the trimmed V and J ends, which lost 5 bases and 0 bases, there was a span of 12 bases. This CDR3 has 15 amino acids. CDR3 loop: CATSSTAGSTDTQYF. CDR3 nucleotide sequence: TGTGCCACCAGCTCAACGGCGGGGAGCACAGATACGCAGTATTTT.

This clonotype was counted only a few times. The V gene is TRBV24-1, the J gene TRBJ2-1; TRBD2 matches at 9 bases. V shed 5 bases and J 4 bases; nucleotides not matched to a gene: 5. Germline V gene sequence: CDR1 KGHDR, CDR2 SFDVKD. This CDR3 is 15 amino acids long. CDR3 nucleotides: TGTGCCACCAGTGGAGCTAGCGGGAATTACAATGAGCAGTTCTTC. It translates to CATSGASGNYNEQFF.

In its sample, this clonotype was seen once. The chain recombines TRBV11-2 with TRBJ1-4; unclear D gene. Trimming pared 5 bases from V and 5 bases from J, leaving 12 bases between. This CDR3 is built from 14 residues. Germline CDR1 reads SGHAT; CDR2 reads FQNNGV. CDR3 region: CASSRNGLNEKLFF. As DNA, the CDR3 is TGTGCCAGCAGCCGCAACGGCCTCAATGAAAAACTGTTTTTT.

This clonotype was counted at least ten times. The chain links TRBV10-1 to TRBJ2-2, with no clear D. This CDR3 comprises 12 residues. Trimming took 3 bases from V and 7 from J, leaving 6 bases between them. CDR1 is WNHNN, CDR2 SYGVQD, per germline (reference sequence). The CDR3 region is CASSDRIGELFF. The CDR3 DNA is TGCGCCAGCAGTGATCGAATCGGGGAGCTGTTTTTT.

This clonotype was counted at least ten times. V gene TRBV28 combines with J gene TRBJ2-7; D is possibly TRBD1 (6 bases). The V end was cut by 3 bases, the J end by 2 bases, with 17 bases between. Looked up from germline, CDR1 is MDHEN and CDR2 is SYDVKM. CDR3 length: 16 amino acids. CDR3 nucleotides: TGTGCCAGCAGTTTTGGGATAAAGGACAGTACCTACGAGCAGTACTTC. Its protein is CASSFGIKDSTYEQYF.

This clonotype turned up a few times. The rearrangement links TRBV2 to TRBJ2-3, with D possibly matching TRBD2 (6 bases). CDR3 length: 15 amino acids. Germline V gives CDR1 SNHLY, CDR2 FYNNEI. V lost 5 bases and J lost 0, with 12 bases in between. CDR3 loop: CASSPPGTSTDTQYF. CDR3 nucleotides: TGTGCCAGCAGTCCACCCGGGACTAGCACAGATACGCAGTATTTT.

This clonotype was recorded at least ten times. V usage is TRBV10-1 and J usage is TRBJ2-7; 8 nucleotides match TRBD1. This CDR3 has 13 amino acids. Germline V gene lookup returns CDR1 WNHNN and CDR2 SYGVQD (reference sequence). V shed 10 bases, J shed 1 base, and the junction held 6 bases outside the gene matches. The CDR3 DNA sequence: TGCGCCACCGGACAGGGAGGTTCCTACGAGCAGTACTTC. As protein: CATGQGGSYEQYF.

V usage is TRBV19 and J usage is TRBJ1-5; D not certain. CDR1 and CDR2 (germline): LNHDA, SQIVND (reference sequence). This CDR3 is 15 amino acids long. V shed 0 bases and J shed 7 bases, with 13 bases lying between them. Here the CDR3 DNA reads TGTGCCAGTAGTATAGATCAAGGGATAGGGCAGCCCCAGCATTTT. Encoded protein: CASSIDQGIGQPQHF.

This clonotype was counted only a few times. The CDR3 protein is CASSLEYKYEQYF. CDR3 sequence (DNA): TGTGCCAGCAGTTTGGAGTATAAATACGAGCAGTACTTC. The rearrangement joins TRBV12-3 or TRBV12-4 to TRBJ2-7; the D is unclear. This CDR3 is built from 13 residues. Trimming cost V 3 bases and J 4 bases, with 10 bases left between them.

The chain joins TRBV29-1 to TRBJ2-1; 11 nucleotides line up with TRBD2. The ends lost 7 bases at V and 9 bases at J; junction bases unmatched: 11. Germline values: CDR1 SQVTM, CDR2 ANQGSEA. This CDR3 contains 14 residues. CDR3 in amino acids: CSALAGGSSVEQFF. CDR3 DNA sequence: TGCAGCGCCCTAGCGGGAGGAAGTTCAGTTGAGCAGTTCTTC.

The V and J genes are TRBV2 and TRBJ2-7, with D perhaps matching TRBD1 (6 bases). This CDR3 is built from 15 residues. The germline V and J ends were trimmed by 6 bases and 1 base, with 16 bases remaining between them. Germline V CDR1 and CDR2: SNHLY, FYNNEI. CDR3 region: CASRFPGTSSYEQYF. The CDR3 bases are TGTGCCAGCAGATTCCCCGGGACATCTTCCTACGAGCAGTACTTC.

V gene TRBV19 combines with J gene TRBJ1-1; D is uncertain. The germline V gene has CDR1 LNHDA and CDR2 SQIVND (reference sequence). The CDR3 is 13 amino acids. V shed 8 bases and J shed 1 base, with 11 bases lying between them. The CDR3 is CASESFRNTEAFF. The CDR3 region has the DNA TGTGCCAGTGAGTCTTTCCGGAACACTGAAGCTTTCTTT.

There are many counts of this clonotype. J is TRBJ2-7 and V is TRBV12-3 or TRBV12-4, with 8 bases identical to TRBD1. With V trimmed by 8 bases and J by 2 bases, 8 bases remained unmatched. The CDR3 is 14 amino acids. The CDR3 nucleotides are TGTGCCAGCGCCCCGTCGGGACAGGCCTACGAGCAGTACTTC. It specifies CASAPSGQAYEQYF.

The chain carries TRBV20-1 and TRBJ1-5; D possibly corresponds to TRBD1 (6 bases). The germline V and J ends were trimmed by 5 bases and 0 bases, with 14 bases remaining between them. The CDR3 covers 15 residues. Germline V CDR1 and CDR2: DFQATT, SNEGSKA (reference sequence). The CDR3: CSAGTGTRSNQPQHF. The CDR3 DNA reads TGCAGTGCTGGAACCGGGACACGTAGCAATCAGCCCCAGCATTTT.

V and J are TRBV5-6 and TRBJ2-7; the D is unclear. Germline V gene lookup returns CDR1 SGHDT and CDR2 YYEEEE. This CDR3 region has 17 residues. Trimming took 2 bases from V and 0 from J, leaving 18 bases between them. CDR3 coding DNA: TGTGCCAGCAGCTTTCAACCCCCCGGACGCCTCTCCTACGAGCAGTACTTC. Protein: CASSFQPPGRLSYEQYF.